This T cell receptor beta chain came from a study of cytomegalovirus exposure and HLA in healthy donors. Study-level results: Among TCR beta chains, those listed as cytomegalovirus-associated numbered some 160. Productive rates of about 87% or about 30% were seen for most TCR beta V segments in an earlier analysis. Immune exposure information comprised only CMV serostatus.

As regards this clone: Its antigen remains unknown.

PCR was performed using 60 Vbeta and 13 Jbeta primers. Libraries were prepared by immunoSEQ multiplex PCR; TCRdb keeps only in-frame clonotypes and omits some of them. The sample holds some 200,000 clones, over 60% seen once. This TCR was recovered from a man aged 18 to 29 in good health and CMV-seronegative. Sequences were obtained from PBMCs.

CDR3 region: CASSPTSGSRTGELFF. The CDR3 nucleotides read TGTGCCAGCAGCCCGACTAGCGGGAGCCGCACCGGGGAGCTGTTTTTT. The genes are TRBV9 and TRBJ2-2; 12 bases line up with TRBD2. Germline V gene sequence: CDR1 SGDLS, CDR2 YYNGEE. The CDR3 totals 16 residues. V trimming: 4 bases; J trimming: 4 bases; junction bases outside the gene matches: 5. Combining the CDR3 with reference TRBV9 and TRBJ2-2 gives the whole variable domain DSGVTQTPKHLITATGQRVTLRCSPRSGDLSVYWYQQSLDQGLQFLIQYYNGEERAKGNILERFSAQQFPDLHSELNLSSLELGDSALYFCASSPTSGSRTGELFFGEGSRLTVL.